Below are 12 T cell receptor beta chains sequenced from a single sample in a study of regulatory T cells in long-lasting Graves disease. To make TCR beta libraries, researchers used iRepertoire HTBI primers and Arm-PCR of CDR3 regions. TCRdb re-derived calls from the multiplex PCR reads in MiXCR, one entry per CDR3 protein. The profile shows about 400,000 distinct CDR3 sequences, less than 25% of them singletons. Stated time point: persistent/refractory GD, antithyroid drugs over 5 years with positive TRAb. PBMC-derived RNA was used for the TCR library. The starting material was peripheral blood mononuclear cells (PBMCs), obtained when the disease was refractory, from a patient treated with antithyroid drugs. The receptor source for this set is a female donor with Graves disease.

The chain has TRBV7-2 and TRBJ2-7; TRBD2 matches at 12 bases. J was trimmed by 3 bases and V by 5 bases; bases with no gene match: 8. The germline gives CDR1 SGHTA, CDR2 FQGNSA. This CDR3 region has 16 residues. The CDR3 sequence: CASSRLAGDTNYEQYF. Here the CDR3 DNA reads TGTGCCAGCAGCAGACTAGCGGGAGACACTAACTACGAGCAGTACTTC. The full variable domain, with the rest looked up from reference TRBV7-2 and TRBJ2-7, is GAGVSQSPSNKVTEKGKDVELRCDPISGHTALYWYRQSLGQGLEFLIYFQGNSAPDKSGLPSDRFSAERTGGSVSTLTIQRTQQEDSAVYLCASSRLAGDTNYEQYFGPGTRLTVT.

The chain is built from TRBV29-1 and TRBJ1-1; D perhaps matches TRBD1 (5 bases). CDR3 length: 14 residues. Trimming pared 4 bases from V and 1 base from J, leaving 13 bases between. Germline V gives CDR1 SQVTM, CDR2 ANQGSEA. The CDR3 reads CSVGWNRRNTEAFF. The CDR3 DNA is TGCAGCGTTGGATGGAACAGGAGGAACACTGAAGCTTTCTTT.

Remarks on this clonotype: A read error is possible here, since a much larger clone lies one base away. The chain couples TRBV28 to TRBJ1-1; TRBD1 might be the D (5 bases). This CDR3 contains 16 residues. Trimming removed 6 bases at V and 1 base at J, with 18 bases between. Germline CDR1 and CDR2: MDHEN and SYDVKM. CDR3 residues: CASSSSGRGGNTEAFF. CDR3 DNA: TGTGCCAGCAGCTCTTCGGGGCGGGGGGGGAACACTGAAGCTTTCTTT.

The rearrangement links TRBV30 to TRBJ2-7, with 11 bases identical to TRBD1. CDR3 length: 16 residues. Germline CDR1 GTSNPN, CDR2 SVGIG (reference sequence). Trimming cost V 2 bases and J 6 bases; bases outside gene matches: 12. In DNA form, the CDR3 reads TGTGCCTGGAGTCCCCGGGACAGGGGGAATATCCTCGAGCAGTACTTC. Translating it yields CAWSPRDRGNILEQYF.

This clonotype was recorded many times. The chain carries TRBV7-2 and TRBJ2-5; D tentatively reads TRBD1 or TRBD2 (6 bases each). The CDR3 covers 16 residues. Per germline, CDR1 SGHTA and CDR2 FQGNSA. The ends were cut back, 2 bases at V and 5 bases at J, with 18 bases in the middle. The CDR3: CASSLLRLKGGETQYF. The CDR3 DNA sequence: TGTGCCAGCAGCTTACTCCGGCTCAAAGGGGGGGAGACCCAGTACTTC.

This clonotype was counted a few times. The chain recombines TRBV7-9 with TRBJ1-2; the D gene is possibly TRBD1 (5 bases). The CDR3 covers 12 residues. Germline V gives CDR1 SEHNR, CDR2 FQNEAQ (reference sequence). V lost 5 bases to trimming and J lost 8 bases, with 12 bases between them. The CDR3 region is CASSVGGEGYTF. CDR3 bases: TGTGCCAGCAGCGTTGGGGGGGAAGGCTACACCTTC.

CDR3 sequence reads: CASSPPGTGRNQPQHF. The CDR3 DNA follows: TGTGCCAGCAGCCCTCCCGGGACAGGCCGCAATCAGCCCCAGCATTTT. The V call is TRBV28, the J call TRBJ1-5; 8 bases are a match to TRBD1. The CDR3 spans 16 residues. CDR1 and CDR2 (germline): MDHEN, SYDVKM. J lost 2 bases, V lost 6 bases, and 9 bases had no gene match.

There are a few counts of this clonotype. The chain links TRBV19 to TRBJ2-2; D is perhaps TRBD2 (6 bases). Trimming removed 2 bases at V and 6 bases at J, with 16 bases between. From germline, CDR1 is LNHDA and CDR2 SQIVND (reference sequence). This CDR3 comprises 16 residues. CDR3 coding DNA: TGTGCCAGTAGTATACCGGGAGTCCGATTAGCCGGGGAGCTGTTTTTT. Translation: CASSIPGVRLAGELFF.

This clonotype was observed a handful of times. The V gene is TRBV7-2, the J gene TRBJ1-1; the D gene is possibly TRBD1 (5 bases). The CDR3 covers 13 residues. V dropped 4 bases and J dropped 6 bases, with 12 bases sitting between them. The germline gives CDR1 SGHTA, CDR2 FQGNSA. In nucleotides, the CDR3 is TGTGCCAGCAGCTATGCCCTGGGGCCTGAAGCTTTCTTT. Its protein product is CASSYALGPEAFF.

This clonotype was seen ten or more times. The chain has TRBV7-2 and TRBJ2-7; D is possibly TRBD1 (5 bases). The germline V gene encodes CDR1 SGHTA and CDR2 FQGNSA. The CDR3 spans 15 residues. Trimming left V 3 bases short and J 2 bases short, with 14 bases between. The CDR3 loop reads CASSFRDSRAYEQYF. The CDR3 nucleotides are TGTGCCAGCAGCTTTCGAGACAGTCGAGCCTACGAGCAGTACTTC.

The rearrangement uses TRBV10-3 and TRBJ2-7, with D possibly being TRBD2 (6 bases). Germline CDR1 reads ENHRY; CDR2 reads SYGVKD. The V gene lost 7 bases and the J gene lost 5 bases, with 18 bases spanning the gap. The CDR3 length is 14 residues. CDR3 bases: TGTGCCATCAAATCCGGGACTTCAACGGACGAGCAGTACTTC. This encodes CAIKSGTSTDEQYF.

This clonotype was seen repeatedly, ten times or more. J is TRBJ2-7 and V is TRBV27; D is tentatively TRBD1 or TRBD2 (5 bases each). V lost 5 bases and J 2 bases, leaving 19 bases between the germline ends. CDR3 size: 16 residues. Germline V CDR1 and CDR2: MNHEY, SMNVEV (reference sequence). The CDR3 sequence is CASSPAFGGETYEQYF. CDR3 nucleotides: TGTGCCAGCAGTCCCGCCTTTGGGGGAGAGACCTACGAGCAGTACTTC.